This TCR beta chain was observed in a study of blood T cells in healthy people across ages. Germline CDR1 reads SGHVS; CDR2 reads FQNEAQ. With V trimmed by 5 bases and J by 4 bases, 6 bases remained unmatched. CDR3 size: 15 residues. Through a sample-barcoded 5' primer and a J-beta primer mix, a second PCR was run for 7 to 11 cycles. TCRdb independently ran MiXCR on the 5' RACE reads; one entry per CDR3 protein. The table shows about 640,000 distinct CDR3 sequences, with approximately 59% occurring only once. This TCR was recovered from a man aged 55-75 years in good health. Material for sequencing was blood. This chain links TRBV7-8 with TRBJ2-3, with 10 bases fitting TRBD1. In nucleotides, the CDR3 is TGTGCCAGCAGCCGCGGGGACAGGGGACCAGATACGCAGTATTTT. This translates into CASSRGDRGPDTQYF. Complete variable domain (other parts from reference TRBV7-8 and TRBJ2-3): GAGVSQSPRYKVAKRGQDVALRCDPISGHVSLFWYQQALGQGPEFLTYFQNEAQLDKSGLPSDRFFAERPEGSVSTLKIQRTQQEDSAVYLCASSRGDRGPDTQYFGPGTRLTVL.